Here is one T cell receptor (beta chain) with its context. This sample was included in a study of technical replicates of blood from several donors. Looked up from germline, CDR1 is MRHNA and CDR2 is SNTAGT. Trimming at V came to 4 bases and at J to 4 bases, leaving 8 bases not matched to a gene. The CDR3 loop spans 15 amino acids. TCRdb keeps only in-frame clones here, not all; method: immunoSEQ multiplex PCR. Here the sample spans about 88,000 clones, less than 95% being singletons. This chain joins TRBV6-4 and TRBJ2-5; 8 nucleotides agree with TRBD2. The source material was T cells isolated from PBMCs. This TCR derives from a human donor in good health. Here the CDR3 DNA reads TGTGCCAGCAGTGCGTCGGGGGGGGGCGGAGAGACCCAGTACTTC. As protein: CASSASGGGGETQYF.